This TCR beta chain was captured by sequencing in a study of T cells after yellow fever vaccination. Study results and caveats: One caveat is that FACS-sorted repertoires could contain abundant clonotypes contaminating from the bulk population. Boosting was followed by the reappearance of most primary-vaccination clones (96% CD4, 85% to 90% CD8).

TCRdb ran MiXCR on the 5' RACE reads and lists one entry per CDR3 protein. The sample lists around 100,000 distinct CDR3 sequences; roughly 5.8% were seen once. This clonotype has ten or more counts. Its specificity is unknown. CDR3 length: 16 residues. V lost 1 base, J lost 1 base, and 13 bases lay in between. The germline CDR1 and CDR2 sequences are SGHDN and FVKESK. The rearrangement joins TRBV14 to TRBJ2-5; possibly TRBD1 for D (6 bases). Specimen: CD8+ T cells sorted from PBMCs, collected 10 days after the yellow fever booster vaccination. This receptor was obtained from a man younger than 35 who received the YFV17D yellow fever vaccine. CDR3: CASSQAPRGGQETQYF. The CDR3 coding sequence is TGTGCCAGCAGCCAAGCTCCCAGGGGCGGCCAAGAGACCCAGTACTTC.